This T cell receptor beta chain derives from a study of blood T cell repertoires in COVID-19. For the study at large: Acute and convalescent COVID-19 samples came from the United States, Italy and Spain. Sources were T cells, B-cell-depleted T cells, or PBMCs; the material itself was cDNA or gDNA.

In the original workflow: Estimates of nucleated cell counts were drawn from the amplification of reference gene primers. Method: immunoSEQ multiplex PCR; TCRdb's copy keeps in-frame clones and lacks some. V and J calls plus clone size are reproduced from that table; the DNA served to infer D and trimming. The sample consists of around 60,000 clones, 60% to 85% of them appearing once. The CDR3 is 12 residues long. Germline CDR1 LGHNT, CDR2 FRNRAP. The V and J ends lost 5 bases and 4 bases respectively, with 6 bases between them. The receptor's source is a human donor in a cohort sampled during active COVID-19. Sequencing input: peripheral blood. The rearrangement links TRBV12-5 to TRBJ1-5; no clear D gene. The CDR3: CASGPQNQPQHF. The CDR3 DNA sequence: TGTGCTAGTGGTCCCCAAAATCAGCCCCAGCATTTT.